This passage covers 19 T cell receptor beta chains from one sample sequenced in a study of regulatory T cells in long-lasting Graves disease. Library construction for TCR beta used iRepertoire HTBI primers and Arm-PCR of CDR3 regions. TCRdb passed the multiplex PCR reads through MiXCR, listing each CDR3 protein once. The sample has hundreds of thousands of distinct CDR3 sequences; around 15% are singletons. The sample's time point: newly diagnosed GD, antithyroid drugs for less than 3 months. Isolated PBMC RNA provided the starting material for the TCR library. The data were also submitted as part of a second study, on T cells in Graves' hyperthyroidism and ophthalmopathy.

This material consisted of peripheral blood mononuclear cells (PBMCs), taken at new diagnosis, from a patient treated with antithyroid drugs. These receptor sequences come from a man between 18 and 29 years old with Graves disease.

In its sample, this clonotype was seen many times. The chain links TRBV20-1 to TRBJ2-7, with 7 nucleotides matching TRBD2. This CDR3 is 12 amino acids long. Germline V CDR1 and CDR2: DFQATT, SNEGSKA (reference sequence). With V trimmed by 3 bases and J by 1 base, 0 bases remained unmatched. The chain's CDR3 is CSASGRSYEQYF. The CDR3 DNA is TGCAGTGCTAGCGGGAGGTCCTACGAGCAGTACTTC.

The genes are TRBV20-1 and TRBJ2-4, with D tentatively TRBD1 (6 bases). This CDR3 has 18 amino acids. V was pared by 1 base and J by 6 bases, with 25 bases between. Per germline, CDR1 DFQATT and CDR2 SNEGSKA (reference sequence). CDR3 residues: CSARAGTPSTPGLNIQYF. Written as DNA, the CDR3 is TGCAGTGCTAGAGCCGGGACACCCTCAACCCCCGGGCTAAACATTCAGTACTTC.

V gene TRBV18 combines with J gene TRBJ2-1, with a possible D match to TRBD1 (6 bases). The CDR3 loop spans 17 amino acids. Between the trimmed V and J ends, which lost 6 bases and 6 bases, there was a span of 24 bases. Germline-derived CDR1 and CDR2 are KGHSH and LQKENI. The CDR3 DNA is TGTGCCAGCTCTCCGAGTACAGGGTTTTCCTTCCGCAATGAGCAGTTCTTC. Amino acid sequence: CASSPSTGFSFRNEQFF.

This clonotype appeared many times. The chain carries TRBV11-2 and TRBJ2-1; 10 nucleotides line up with TRBD2. Germline trimming cut 4 bases from V and 1 base from J; bases unmatched to any gene: 7. The CDR3 extends over 17 amino acids. The germline CDR1 and CDR2 sequences are SGHAT and FQNNGV. This chain's CDR3 is CASSSLAGGGSYNEQFF. CDR3 in DNA: TGTGCCAGCAGCTCCTTAGCGGGAGGCGGGTCCTACAATGAGCAGTTCTTC.

In its sample, this clonotype was seen many times. The chain couples TRBV27 to TRBJ2-7; 7 nucleotides line up with TRBD1. The CDR3 has 13 residues. Germline trimming cut 6 bases from V and 1 base from J; bases unmatched to any gene: 3. Germline V lookup: CDR1 MNHEY, CDR2 SMNVEV (reference sequence). This chain's CDR3 is CASSPGGSYEQYF. CDR3 coding DNA: TGTGCCAGCAGCCCAGGGGGTTCCTACGAGCAGTACTTC.

This clonotype was detected many times. The gene calls are TRBV11-2 and TRBJ2-3; 13 nucleotides align to TRBD2. With 1 base clipped from V and 4 bases from J, the junction kept 8 bases outside the gene matches. This CDR3 has 18 amino acids. Germline values: CDR1 SGHAT, CDR2 FQNNGV. CDR3 sequence: CASSLGRTSGSSADTQYF. The CDR3 DNA reads TGTGCCAGCAGCTTAGGGCGGACTAGCGGGAGTTCGGCAGATACGCAGTATTTT.

This clonotype was counted many times. V and J are TRBV10-3 and TRBJ2-2; possible D gene TRBD1, 5 bases. Deletions cut 0 bases from V and 5 bases from J, with 7 bases between. Germline V gene data show CDR1 as ENHRY and CDR2 as SYGVKD. This CDR3 region has 14 residues. CDR3 coding DNA: TGTGCCATCAGTGAGTCGGGGCCGACCGGGGAGCTGTTTTTT. Translation gives CAISESGPTGELFF.

This clonotype was seen ten or more times. V gene TRBV7-2 combines with J gene TRBJ2-3, with D possibly being TRBD2 (6 bases). Germline V gene data show CDR1 as SGHTA and CDR2 as FQGNSA. V was clipped by 1 base and J by 6 bases, with 14 bases between them. This CDR3 has 15 amino acids. For the CDR3, the DNA is TGTGCCAGCAGCTTAGTAACACTAGCTGGGGATACGCAGTATTTT. Translation gives CASSLVTLAGDTQYF.

This clonotype was picked up many times. The chain recombines TRBV24-1 with TRBJ1-1; TRBD1 matches at 7 bases. The CDR3 loop spans 15 amino acids. The V gene's germline CDR1 is KGHDR and CDR2 SFDVKD. J was trimmed by 11 bases and V by 3 bases; bases with no gene match: 14. Here the CDR3 DNA reads TGTGCCACCAGTGATCCGGATCGGCCCGGGACAGAGGCTTTCTTT. It is translated as CATSDPDRPGTEAFF.

On this clonotype itself: One end of the junction does not line up with germline, which may come from a read error. CDR3 bases: TGTGCCAGCAGCCAACTCGTCAGGGGTTTCCCCGAGCGGTACTTC. This sequence encodes CASSQLVRGFPERYF. The chain is built from TRBV14 and TRBJ2-7; weak D call: TRBD1 (6 bases). The germline gives CDR1 SGHDN, CDR2 FVKESK. CDR3 length equals 15 residues.

The rearrangement uses TRBV4-2 and TRBJ1-6; maybe TRBD1 (6 bases). CDR3 length equals 16 residues. Trimming stripped 4 bases from V and 10 bases from J, with 20 bases between. Per germline, CDR1 LGHNA and CDR2 YNFKEQ. The CDR3: CASSRERGRGQSPLHF. The CDR3 nucleotides read TGTGCCAGCAGCCGCGAGAGGGGGAGGGGTCAATCACCCCTCCACTTT.

This rearrangement joins TRBV12-3 or TRBV12-4 to TRBJ1-6; D is perhaps TRBD1 (5 bases). Between the trimmed V and J ends, which lost 5 bases and 5 bases, there was a span of 19 bases. CDR3 length equals 17 residues. The DNA for the CDR3 is TGTGCCAGCAGTAGAGGGGCCAGCGGACCTCATAATTCACCCCTCCACTTT. It encodes CASSRGASGPHNSPLHF.

This clonotype was observed a handful of times. The chain carries TRBV15 and TRBJ2-5; no definite D call. CDR1 is LNHNV and CDR2 is YYDKDF in the germline V gene (reference sequence). With 1 base removed from V and 2 bases from J, the gap between germline ends came to 8 bases. The CDR3 is 14 amino acids. DNA for the CDR3: TGTGCCACCAGCAGAGGGGTCGGTCAAGAGACCCAGTACTTC. Protein product: CATSRGVGQETQYF.

V and J are TRBV20-1 and TRBJ2-5; D call uncertain. Germline CDR1 is DFQATT and CDR2 is SNEGSKA (reference sequence). The CDR3 length is 13 residues. V dropped 1 base and J dropped 4 bases, with 10 bases sitting between them. The CDR3 nucleotides read TGCAGTGCTAGAGCCAGCACAACAGAGACCCAGTACTTC. Translated: CSARASTTETQYF.

This clonotype was recorded many times. The chain links TRBV4-2 to TRBJ2-1, with D uncertain. Per germline, CDR1 LGHNA and CDR2 YNFKEQ. CDR3 length: 13 amino acids. V was cut by 1 base and J by 5 bases, with 6 bases left in between. The CDR3 nucleotides read TGTGCCAGCAGCCAAGGAGGAAACAATGAGCAGTTCTTC. Translating gives CASSQGGNNEQFF.

The chain has TRBV28 and TRBJ1-4, with 7 positions matching TRBD1. CDR1 is MDHEN and CDR2 is SYDVKM in the germline V gene. V lost 5 bases, J lost 4 bases, and 7 bases stayed unmatched. This CDR3 spans 15 amino acids. The CDR3 reads CASSPTGVVNEKLFF. The CDR3 nucleotides are TGTGCCAGCAGTCCAACAGGGGTGGTTAATGAAAAACTGTTTTTT.

The sample holds many counts of this clonotype. The gene calls are TRBV6-5 and TRBJ1-1; D is unresolved. The CDR3 is made up of 14 amino acids. CDR1 and CDR2 from the germline V gene are MNHEY and SVGAGI. The germline V and J ends were trimmed by 2 bases and 7 bases, with 14 bases remaining between them. CDR3 sequence: CASSYGNGRDEAFF. The DNA of the CDR3 is TGTGCCAGCAGTTACGGGAATGGACGGGATGAAGCTTTCTTT.

Concerning this clonotype: At one end the junction does not follow the germline gene, possibly because of a read error. This sequence joins TRBV3-1 and TRBJ2-1; the D call may be TRBD1 or TRBD2 (5 bases each). Germline loops: CDR1 LGHDT, CDR2 YNNKEL (reference sequence). The CDR3 is 14 residues long. The CDR3 is CASNQPGTNNEQFF. CDR3 in DNA: TGTGCCAGCAACCAACCCGGGACCAACAATGAGCAGTTCTTC.

This clonotype showed up many times. This chain uses TRBV27 with TRBJ2-7; no firm D call. The CDR3 runs 15 residues. Looked up from germline, CDR1 is MNHEY and CDR2 is SMNVEV (reference sequence). Trimming removed 3 bases at V and 2 bases at J, with 14 bases between. This chain's CDR3 is CASSLSLGSPYEQYF. CDR3 sequence (DNA): TGTGCCAGCAGTTTGTCGTTGGGCAGCCCCTACGAGCAGTACTTC.